These T cell receptor beta chains were read from a single sample in a study of OX40 agonist ivuxolimab in advanced cancers. Produced via immunoSEQ multiplex PCR; TCRdb's table is partial and in-frame only. This table holds just over 35,000 clones, about 80% found once. The material sequenced was CD4+ or CD8+ T cells sorted from blood, taken in a trial of the OX40 agonist ivuxolimab. The receptors shown here come from an adult with an advanced solid tumor such as melanoma, head and neck, liver or kidney cancer. Both conserved end residues are trimmed from each CDR3. Fields, in order: V gene, J gene, CDR3 protein.

v_gene: TRBV7-6; j_gene: TRBJ1-1; CDR3aa: ASSLDPGNTEAF
v_gene: TRBV4-1; j_gene: TRBJ2-1; CDR3aa: ASSLTSGGNGF
v_gene: TRBV7-9; j_gene: TRBJ1-1; CDR3aa: ASRNNRGKDTEAF
v_gene: TRBV2; j_gene: TRBJ1-1; CDR3aa: ASSLNGLTEAF
v_gene: TRBV6-1; j_gene: TRBJ2-1; CDR3aa: ASIGGSYNEQF
v_gene: TRBV14; j_gene: TRBJ2-1; CDR3aa: ASSPTGRPAGQF
v_gene: TRBV7-2; j_gene: TRBJ1-2; CDR3aa: ASSPGAVTYGYT
v_gene: TRBV27; j_gene: TRBJ2-2; CDR3aa: ASKSTPGLTGELF
v_gene: TRBV6-1; j_gene: TRBJ2-2; CDR3aa: ASTWGTGELF
v_gene: TRBV19; j_gene: TRBJ1-5; CDR3aa: ASSMILTGPLQPQH
v_gene: TRBV6-5; j_gene: TRBJ1-6; CDR3aa: ASSYQGSSSNSPLH
v_gene: TRBV9; j_gene: TRBJ1-2; CDR3aa: ASSVEVSSGYGYT
v_gene: TRBV27; j_gene: TRBJ2-2; CDR3aa: ASSPRKRFGELF
v_gene: TRBV19; j_gene: TRBJ1-5; CDR3aa: ASSESYQPQH
v_gene: TRBV9; j_gene: TRBJ2-2; CDR3aa: ASSVPRYGLPGELF
v_gene: TRBV2; j_gene: TRBJ2-4; CDR3aa: ASTLQNIQY
v_gene: TRBV12-5; j_gene: TRBJ2-2; CDR3aa: ASGLGQPNTGELF
v_gene: TRBV7-8; j_gene: TRBJ2-7; CDR3aa: ASSPVGAGGVEQY
v_gene: TRBV2; j_gene: TRBJ1-4; CDR3aa: ASRRQGYFEKLF
v_gene: TRBV5-5; j_gene: TRBJ1-2; CDR3aa: ASSITTGGYT
v_gene: TRBV7-9; j_gene: TRBJ2-1; CDR3aa: ASIKTGRDEQF
v_gene: TRBV6-1; j_gene: TRBJ1-2; CDR3aa: ASRDPWHYGYT
v_gene: TRBV2; j_gene: TRBJ1-1; CDR3aa: ASSPTGNTEAF
v_gene: TRBV7-9; j_gene: TRBJ2-1; CDR3aa: ASSLDIGRLTSSYNEQF
v_gene: TRBV11-3; j_gene: TRBJ2-1; CDR3aa: ASSPGQTNEQF
v_gene: TRBV11-1; j_gene: TRBJ1-4; CDR3aa: ASSPTGTGTEKLF
v_gene: TRBV4-2; j_gene: TRBJ1-3; CDR3aa: ASSPLTGAVGNTIY
v_gene: TRBV2; j_gene: TRBJ1-5; CDR3aa: ASSNNRANQPQH
v_gene: TRBV6-5; j_gene: TRBJ1-1; CDR3aa: ASRSTGMHLEAF
v_gene: TRBV29-1; j_gene: TRBJ1-4; CDR3aa: SVTGAVREKLF
v_gene: TRBV6-4; j_gene: TRBJ1-6; CDR3aa: ASSEAQGSPLH
v_gene: TRBV11-2; j_gene: TRBJ2-7; CDR3aa: ASGVSYEQY
v_gene: TRBV7-9; j_gene: TRBJ1-2; CDR3aa: ATRGNGYT
v_gene: TRBV6-5; j_gene: TRBJ2-5; CDR3aa: ASRVTGNRETQY
v_gene: TRBV6-1; j_gene: TRBJ1-6; CDR3aa: ASQVSYNSPLH
v_gene: TRBV30; j_gene: TRBJ1-1; CDR3aa: AWSALGQANTEAF
v_gene: TRBV28; j_gene: TRBJ2-3; CDR3aa: ASSPLADTQY
v_gene: TRBV19; j_gene: TRBJ1-5; CDR3aa: ASSIGRQPQH
v_gene: TRBV7-8; j_gene: TRBJ1-1; CDR3aa: ASSLGTSQRVRAF
v_gene: TRBV4-1; j_gene: TRBJ1-2; CDR3aa: ASSQERRQFYGYT
v_gene: TRBV2; j_gene: TRBJ1-3; CDR3aa: ASTRQISGNTIY
v_gene: TRBV6-5; j_gene: TRBJ1-2; CDR3aa: ASSEGPGAHGYT
v_gene: TRBV11-2; j_gene: TRBJ2-1; CDR3aa: ASSLMDWNEQF
v_gene: TRBV5-1; j_gene: TRBJ1-1; CDR3aa: ASRPQGGTEAF
v_gene: TRBV7-2; j_gene: TRBJ1-2; CDR3aa: ASSLQGQPDYGYT
v_gene: TRBV7-2; j_gene: TRBJ2-5; CDR3aa: ASSLVAGAPETQY
v_gene: TRBV29-1; j_gene: TRBJ2-7; CDR3aa: SVEFLGQGSYEQY
v_gene: TRBV7-9; j_gene: TRBJ1-2; CDR3aa: ASSLEGRGTANYGYT